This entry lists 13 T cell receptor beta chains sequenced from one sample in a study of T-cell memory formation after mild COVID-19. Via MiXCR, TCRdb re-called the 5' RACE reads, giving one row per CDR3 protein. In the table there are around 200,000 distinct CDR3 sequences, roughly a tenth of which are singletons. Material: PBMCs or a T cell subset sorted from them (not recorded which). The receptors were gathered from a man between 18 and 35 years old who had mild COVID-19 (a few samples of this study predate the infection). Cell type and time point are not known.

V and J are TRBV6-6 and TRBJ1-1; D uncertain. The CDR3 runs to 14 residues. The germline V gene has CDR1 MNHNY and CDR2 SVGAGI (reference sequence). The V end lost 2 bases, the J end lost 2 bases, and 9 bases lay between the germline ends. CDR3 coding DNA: TGTGCCAGCAGTTACAAGGTCATCAACACTGAAGCTTTCTTT. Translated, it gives CASSYKVINTEAFF.

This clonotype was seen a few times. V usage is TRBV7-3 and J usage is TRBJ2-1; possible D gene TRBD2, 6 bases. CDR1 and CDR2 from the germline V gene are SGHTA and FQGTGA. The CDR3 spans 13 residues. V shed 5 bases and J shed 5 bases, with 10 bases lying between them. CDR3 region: CASSTGTHNEQFF. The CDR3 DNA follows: TGTGCCAGCAGCACCGGGACTCACAATGAGCAGTTCTTC.

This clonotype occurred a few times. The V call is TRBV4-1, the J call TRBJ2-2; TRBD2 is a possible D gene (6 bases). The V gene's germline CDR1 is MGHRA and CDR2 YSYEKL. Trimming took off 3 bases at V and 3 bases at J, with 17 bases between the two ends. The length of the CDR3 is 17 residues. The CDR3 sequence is CASSQEHGTFYTGELFF. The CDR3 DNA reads TGCGCCAGCAGCCAGGAACATGGGACTTTCTACACCGGGGAGCTGTTTTTT.

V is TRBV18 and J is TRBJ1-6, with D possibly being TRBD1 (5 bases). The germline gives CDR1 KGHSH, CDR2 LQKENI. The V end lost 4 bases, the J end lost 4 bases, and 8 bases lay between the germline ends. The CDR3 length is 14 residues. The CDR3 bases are TGTGCCAGCTCACTAGACAGTTATAATTCACCCCTCCACTTT. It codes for CASSLDSYNSPLHF.

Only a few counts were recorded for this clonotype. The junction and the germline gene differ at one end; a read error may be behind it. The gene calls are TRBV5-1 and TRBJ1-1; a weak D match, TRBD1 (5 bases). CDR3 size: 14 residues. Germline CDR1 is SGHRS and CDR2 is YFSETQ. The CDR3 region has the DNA TGCGCCAGCACCTTGTCGGCCGGGGGCACTGAAGCTTTCTTT. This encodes CASTLSAGGTEAFF.

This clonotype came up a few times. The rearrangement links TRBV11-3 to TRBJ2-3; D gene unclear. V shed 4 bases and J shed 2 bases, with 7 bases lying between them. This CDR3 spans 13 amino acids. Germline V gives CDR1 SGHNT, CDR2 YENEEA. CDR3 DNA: TGTGCCAGCAGCTCGCCAGACACAGATACGCAGTATTTT. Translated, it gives CASSSPDTDTQYF.

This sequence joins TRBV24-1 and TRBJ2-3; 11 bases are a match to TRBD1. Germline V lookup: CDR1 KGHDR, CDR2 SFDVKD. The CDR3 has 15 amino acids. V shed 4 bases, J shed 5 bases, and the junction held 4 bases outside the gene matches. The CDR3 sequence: CATSDGTGGGDTQYF. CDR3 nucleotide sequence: TGTGCCACCAGTGACGGGACAGGGGGAGGAGATACGCAGTATTTT.

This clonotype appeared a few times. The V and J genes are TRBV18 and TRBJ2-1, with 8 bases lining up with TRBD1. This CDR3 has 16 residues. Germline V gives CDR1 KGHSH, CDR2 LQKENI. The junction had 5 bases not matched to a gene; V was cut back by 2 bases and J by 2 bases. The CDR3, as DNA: TGTGCCAGCTCACCAGTACTACAGGGGGCCTACAATGAGCAGTTCTTC. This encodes CASSPVLQGAYNEQFF.

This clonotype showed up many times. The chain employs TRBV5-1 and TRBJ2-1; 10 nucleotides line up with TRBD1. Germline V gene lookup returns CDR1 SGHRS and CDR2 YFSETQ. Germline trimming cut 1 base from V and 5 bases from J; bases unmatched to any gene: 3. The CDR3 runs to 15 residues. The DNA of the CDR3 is TGCGCCAGCAGCTTGCACGGGACAGGGGACAATGAGCAGTTCTTC. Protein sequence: CASSLHGTGDNEQFF.

This CDR3 reads CASSLARSRGTDTQYF. The DNA of the CDR3 is TGTGCCAGCAGCTTAGCACGGTCGCGCGGCACAGATACGCAGTATTTT. The rearrangement uses TRBV7-2 and TRBJ2-3; D is ambiguous. The CDR3 runs 16 residues. V lost 0 bases and J lost 1, with 11 bases in between. The germline gives CDR1 SGHTA, CDR2 FQGNSA.

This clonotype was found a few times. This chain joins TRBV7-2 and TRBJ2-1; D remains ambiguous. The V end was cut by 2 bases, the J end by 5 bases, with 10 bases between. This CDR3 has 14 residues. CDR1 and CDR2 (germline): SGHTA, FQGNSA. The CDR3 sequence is CASSLSVSHNEQFF. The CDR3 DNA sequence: TGTGCCAGCAGCTTATCTGTCAGCCACAATGAGCAGTTCTTC.

The CDR3 loop is CASSFRGGKPTDTQYF. DNA for the CDR3: TGTGCCAGCAGCTTTAGAGGGGGCAAGCCCACAGATACGCAGTATTTT. This chain links TRBV7-2 with TRBJ2-3; 7 bases agree with TRBD1. The CDR3 spans 16 residues. CDR1 is SGHTA and CDR2 is FQGNSA in the germline V gene. With 3 bases clipped from V and 2 bases from J, the junction kept 8 bases outside the gene matches.

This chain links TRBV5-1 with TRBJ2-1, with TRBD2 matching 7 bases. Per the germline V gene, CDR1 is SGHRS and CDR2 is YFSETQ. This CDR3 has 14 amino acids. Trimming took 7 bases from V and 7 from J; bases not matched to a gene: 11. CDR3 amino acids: CASVSVAGNNEQFF. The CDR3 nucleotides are TGCGCCAGCGTATCGGTAGCGGGCAATAATGAGCAGTTCTTC.